This T cell receptor beta chain was recorded in a study of T cells in localized non-small cell lung cancer. Study-wide findings and caveats: Since sequencing was restricted to only one region of the tumor, intratumor heterogeneity remains a possibility. Appearance in adjacent lung was seen for a median about 59 of the top 100 tumor clones. Exceeding tumor, uninvolved adjacent lung had the highest T cell clonality. Overall survival was longer when the density of T cells in the blood was higher.

TCRdb's copy holds only in-frame clones and misses some; the assay was immunoSEQ multiplex PCR. The profile shows 130,000 or so clones, roughly nine tenths of them singletons. The V gene end was trimmed by 4 bases and the J gene end by 2 bases; junction bases not matched to a gene: 10. Per the germline V gene, CDR1 is LGHNA and CDR2 is YNFKEQ. The CDR3 covers 17 residues. As to this clone: As yet, its antigen is unknown.

Sequencing was performed on peripheral blood, taken before any cancer treatment. The V gene is TRBV4-2, the J gene TRBJ2-1; the match to TRBD2 covers 8 bases. This clonotype was obtained from a female donor over 55 with stage I lung adenocarcinoma. For the CDR3, the DNA is TGTGCCAGCAGCCTCGGAACTAGCGGATCGGCCTACAATGAGCAGTTCTTC. Encoded protein: CASSLGTSGSAYNEQFF.